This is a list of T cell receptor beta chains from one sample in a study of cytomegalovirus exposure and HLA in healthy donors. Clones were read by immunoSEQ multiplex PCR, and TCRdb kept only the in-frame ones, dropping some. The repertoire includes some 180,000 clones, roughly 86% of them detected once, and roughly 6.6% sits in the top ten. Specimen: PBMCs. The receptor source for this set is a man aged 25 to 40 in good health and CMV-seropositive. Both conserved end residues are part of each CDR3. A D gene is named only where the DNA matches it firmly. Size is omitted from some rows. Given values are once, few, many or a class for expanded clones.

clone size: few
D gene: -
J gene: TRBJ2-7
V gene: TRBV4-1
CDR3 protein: CASSPLAGLYEQYF
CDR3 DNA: TGCGCCAGCAGCCCTTTAGCAGGCCTCTACGAGCAGTACTTC

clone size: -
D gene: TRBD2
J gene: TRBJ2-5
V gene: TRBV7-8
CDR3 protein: CASSLEGTSGQETQYF
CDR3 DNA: TGTGCCAGCAGCTTAGAAGGGACTAGCGGCCAAGAGACCCAGTACTTC

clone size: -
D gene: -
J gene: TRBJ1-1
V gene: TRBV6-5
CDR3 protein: CASSYSEGNTEAFF
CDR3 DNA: TGTGCCAGCAGTTACTCTGAGGGAAACACTGAAGCTTTCTTT

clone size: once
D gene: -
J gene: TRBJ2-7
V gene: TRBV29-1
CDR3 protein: CSVWDWGSEQYF
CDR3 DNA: TGCAGCGTCTGGGACTGGGGAAGCGAGCAGTACTTC

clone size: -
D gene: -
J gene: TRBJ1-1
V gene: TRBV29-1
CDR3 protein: CSVEVEVRAFF
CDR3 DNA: TGCAGCGTTGAAGTTGAAGTCAGGGCTTTCTTT

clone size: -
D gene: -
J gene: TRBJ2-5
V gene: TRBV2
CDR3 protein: CASSPGRETQYF
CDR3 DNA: TGTGCCAGCAGCCCCGGTAGAGAGACCCAGTACTTC

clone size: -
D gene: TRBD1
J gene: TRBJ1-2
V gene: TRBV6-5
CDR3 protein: CASSLDRAGGYTF
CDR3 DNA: TGTGCCAGCAGCCTCGACAGGGCTGGTGGCTACACCTTC

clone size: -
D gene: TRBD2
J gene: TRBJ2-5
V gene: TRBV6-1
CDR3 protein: CASSESVRGEFGETQYF
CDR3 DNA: TGTGCCAGCAGTGAAAGCGTGCGGGGGGAATTTGGAGAGACCCAGTACTTC

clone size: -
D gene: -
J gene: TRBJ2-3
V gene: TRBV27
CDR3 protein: CASSWGLGSTDTQYF
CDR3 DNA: TGTGCCAGCAGTTGGGGTTTGGGAAGCACAGATACGCAGTATTTT

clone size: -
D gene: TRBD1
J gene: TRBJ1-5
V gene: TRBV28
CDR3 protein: CASRGGTGNAQPQHF
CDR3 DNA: TGTGCCAGCAGGGGGGGGACAGGGAACGCTCAGCCCCAGCATTTT

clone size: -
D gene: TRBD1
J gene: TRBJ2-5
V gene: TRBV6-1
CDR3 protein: CASAEGARETQYF
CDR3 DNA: TGTGCCAGCGCCGAGGGGGCGCGGGAGACCCAGTACTTC

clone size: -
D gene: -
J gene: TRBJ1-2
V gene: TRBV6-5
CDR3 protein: CAAMERINYGYTF
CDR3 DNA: TGTGCTGCTATGGAGAGAATCAACTATGGCTACACCTTC

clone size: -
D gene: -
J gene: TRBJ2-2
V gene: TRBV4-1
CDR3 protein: CASSHQGSGELFF
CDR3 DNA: TGCGCCAGCAGCCACCAGGGGTCCGGGGAGCTGTTTTTT

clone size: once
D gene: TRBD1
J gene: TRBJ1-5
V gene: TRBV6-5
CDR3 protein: CASRTGEDQPQHF
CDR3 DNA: TGTGCCTCAAGGACAGGGGAAGATCAGCCCCAGCATTTT

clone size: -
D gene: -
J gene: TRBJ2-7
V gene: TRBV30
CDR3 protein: CAWEMTDTFSYEQYF
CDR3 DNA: TGTGCCTGGGAAATGACTGATACCTTCTCCTACGAGCAGTACTTC

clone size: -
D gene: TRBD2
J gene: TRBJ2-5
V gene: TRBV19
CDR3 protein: CASSIGLAGGETQYF
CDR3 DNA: TGTGCCAGTAGTATCGGTCTAGCGGGGGGGGAGACCCAGTACTTC

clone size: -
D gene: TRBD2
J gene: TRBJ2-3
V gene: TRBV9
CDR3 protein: CASSPRGGREGDTQYF
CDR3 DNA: TGTGCCAGCAGCCCCCGTGGGGGAAGGGAGGGAGATACGCAGTATTTT

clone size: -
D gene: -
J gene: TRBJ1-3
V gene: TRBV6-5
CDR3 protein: CASSSGHSGNTIYF
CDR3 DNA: TGTGCCAGCAGTTCAGGCCACTCTGGAAACACCATATATTTT

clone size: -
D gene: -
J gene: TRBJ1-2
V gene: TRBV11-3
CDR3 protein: CASSLDSGWTVYGYTF
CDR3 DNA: TGTGCCAGCAGCTTAGATTCCGGGTGGACGGTCTATGGCTACACCTTC

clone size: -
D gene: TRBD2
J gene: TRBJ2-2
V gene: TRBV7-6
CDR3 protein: CASRAGGLNTGELFF
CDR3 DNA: TGTGCCAGCAGGGCGGGGGGACTCAACACCGGGGAGCTGTTTTTT

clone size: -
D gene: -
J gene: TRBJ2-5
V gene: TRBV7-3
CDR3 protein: CASSWDVGETQYF
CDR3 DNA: TGTGCCAGCAGCTGGGACGTGGGGGAGACCCAGTACTTC

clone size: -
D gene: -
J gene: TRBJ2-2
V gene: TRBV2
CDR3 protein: CASKRGGDLTGELFF
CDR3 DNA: TGTGCCAGCAAGCGTGGAGGGGACCTCACCGGGGAGCTGTTTTTT

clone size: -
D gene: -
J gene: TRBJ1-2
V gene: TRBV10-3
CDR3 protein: CAISESHMLYGYTF
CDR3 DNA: TGTGCCATCAGTGAGTCCCACATGCTCTATGGCTACACCTTC

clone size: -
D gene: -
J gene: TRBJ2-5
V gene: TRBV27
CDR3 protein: CASRTGTDEETQYF
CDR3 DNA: TGTGCCAGCAGGACTGGGACGGATGAAGAGACCCAGTACTTC

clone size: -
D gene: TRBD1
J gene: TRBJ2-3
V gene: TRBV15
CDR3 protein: CATSRDPRGPITDTQYF
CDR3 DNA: TGTGCCACCAGCAGAGATCCGAGGGGGCCGATAACAGATACGCAGTATTTT

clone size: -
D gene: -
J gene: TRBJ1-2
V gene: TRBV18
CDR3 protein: CASSRRQDKSYGYTF
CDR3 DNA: TGTGCCAGCTCAAGAAGGCAGGACAAGTCTTATGGCTACACCTTC

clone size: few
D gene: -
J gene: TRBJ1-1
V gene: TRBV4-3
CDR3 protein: CASSQVVDTEAFF
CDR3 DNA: TGCGCCAGCAGCCAAGTTGTTGACACTGAAGCTTTCTTT

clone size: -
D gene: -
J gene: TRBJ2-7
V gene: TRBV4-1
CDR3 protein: CASSLEGGFYEQYF
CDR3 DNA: TGCGCCAGCAGCCTGGAAGGGGGTTTCTACGAGCAGTACTTC

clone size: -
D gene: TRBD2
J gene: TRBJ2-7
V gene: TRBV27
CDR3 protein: CASSPRAGALYEQYF
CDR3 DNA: TGTGCCAGCAGCCCTAGAGCGGGAGCGCTCTACGAGCAGTACTTC

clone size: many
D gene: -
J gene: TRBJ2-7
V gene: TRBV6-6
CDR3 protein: CASSYAAGEQYF
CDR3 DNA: TGTGCCAGCAGTTACGCGGCGGGAGAGCAGTACTTC

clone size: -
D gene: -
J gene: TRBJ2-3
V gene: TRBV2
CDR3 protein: CASQRGGASPGQYF
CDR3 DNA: TGTGCCAGCCAGCGAGGGGGAGCCTCCCCTGGGCAGTATTTT

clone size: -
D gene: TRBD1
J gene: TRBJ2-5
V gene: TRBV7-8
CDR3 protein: CASSPGQVGLETQYF
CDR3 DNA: TGTGCCAGCAGCCCGGGACAGGTTGGTTTAGAGACCCAGTACTTC

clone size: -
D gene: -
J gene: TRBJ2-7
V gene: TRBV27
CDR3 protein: CASAKGVWAGVSYEQYF
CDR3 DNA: TGTGCCAGCGCAAAGGGGGTCTGGGCGGGAGTGTCCTACGAGCAGTACTTC

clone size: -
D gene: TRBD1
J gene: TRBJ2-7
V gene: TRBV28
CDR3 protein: CASLRDSNYYEQYF
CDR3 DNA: TGTGCCAGCCTTAGGGACAGTAACTACTACGAGCAGTACTTC

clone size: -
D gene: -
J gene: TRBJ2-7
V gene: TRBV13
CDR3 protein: CASSLTEAREQYF
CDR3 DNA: TGTGCCAGCAGCTTAACGGAAGCTAGAGAGCAGTACTTC

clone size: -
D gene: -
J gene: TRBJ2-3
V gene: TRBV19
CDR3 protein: CASSMSQPTDTQYF
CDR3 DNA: TGTGCCAGTAGTATGTCGCAACCCACAGATACGCAGTATTTT

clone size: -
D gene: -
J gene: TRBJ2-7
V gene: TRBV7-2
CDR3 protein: CASSLAQGYEQYF
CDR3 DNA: TGTGCCAGCAGCTTAGCACAGGGTTACGAGCAGTACTTC

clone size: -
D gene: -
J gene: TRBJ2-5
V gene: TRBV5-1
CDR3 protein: CASSLMRALDVTQYF
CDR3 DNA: TGCGCCAGCAGCTTGATGCGGGCCTTAGATGTGACCCAGTACTTC

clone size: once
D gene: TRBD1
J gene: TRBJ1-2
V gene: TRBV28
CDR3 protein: CASRTLQGPNYGYTF
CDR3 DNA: TGTGCCAGCAGAACCCTACAGGGGCCTAACTATGGCTACACCTTC

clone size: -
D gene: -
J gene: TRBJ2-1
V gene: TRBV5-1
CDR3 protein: CASSLQTEPGPRGGFF
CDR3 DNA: TGCGCCAGCAGCTTGCAGACTGAACCGGGCCCGAGAGGGGGGTTCTTC

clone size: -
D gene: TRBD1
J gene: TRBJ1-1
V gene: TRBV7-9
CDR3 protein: CASSLGVRGTVGQGTEAFF
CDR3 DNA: TGTGCCAGCAGCTTAGGGGTTCGGGGGACAGTGGGGCAGGGCACTGAAGCTTTCTTT

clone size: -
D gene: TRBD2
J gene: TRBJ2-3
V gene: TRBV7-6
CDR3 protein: CASSLPSGGLPDTQYF
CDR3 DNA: TGTGCCAGCAGCTTACCTAGCGGGGGCCTGCCAGATACGCAGTATTTT

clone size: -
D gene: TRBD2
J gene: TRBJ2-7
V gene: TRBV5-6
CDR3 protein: CASSFELAVDYEQYF
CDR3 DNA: TGTGCCAGCAGCTTCGAACTAGCGGTGGACTACGAGCAGTACTTC

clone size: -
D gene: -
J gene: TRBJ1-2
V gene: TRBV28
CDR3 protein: CAILRGGEGYTF
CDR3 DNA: TGTGCCATTCTGAGAGGGGGGGAAGGCTACACCTTC

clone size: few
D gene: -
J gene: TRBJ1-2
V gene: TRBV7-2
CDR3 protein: CASSPEASAYGYTF
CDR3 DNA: TGTGCCAGCAGCCCAGAGGCGTCAGCCTATGGCTACACCTTC